This T cell receptor (beta chain) was retrieved from a study of blood T cell repertoires in COVID-19. The wider study: Acute and convalescent COVID-19 samples came from the United States, Italy and Spain.

This CDR3 has 13 amino acids. Between the trimmed V and J ends, which lost 3 bases and 4 bases, there was a span of 6 bases. Per the germline V gene, CDR1 is SEHNR and CDR2 is FQNEAQ (reference sequence). Methods used by the authors: From reference gene primer amplification, estimates of nucleated cell counts were derived. Sequenced by immunoSEQ multiplex PCR; TCRdb stores in-frame clones only, minus some. The DNA was the basis for D and trimming; V, J and clone size are from that table. The table records tens of thousands of clones, 80% to 90% of them present only once. This TCR was recovered from a human donor with active COVID-19. The donor label of this sample is uncertain. The V call is TRBV7-9, the J call TRBJ2-2; no definite D call. The sequenced sample consisted of peripheral blood. CDR3 in DNA: TGTGCCAGCAGCTTTGAGATCACCGGGGAGCTGTTTTTT. It is translated as CASSFEITGELFF.